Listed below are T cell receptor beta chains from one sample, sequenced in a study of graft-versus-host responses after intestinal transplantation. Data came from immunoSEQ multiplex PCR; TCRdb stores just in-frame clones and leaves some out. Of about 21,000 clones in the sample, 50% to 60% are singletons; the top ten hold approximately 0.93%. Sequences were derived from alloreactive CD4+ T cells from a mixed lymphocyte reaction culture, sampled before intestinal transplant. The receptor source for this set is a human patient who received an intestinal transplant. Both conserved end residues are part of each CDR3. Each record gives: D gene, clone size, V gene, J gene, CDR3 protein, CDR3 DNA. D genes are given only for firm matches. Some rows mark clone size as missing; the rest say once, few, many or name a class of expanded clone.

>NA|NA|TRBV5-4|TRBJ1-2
CASSLDSRVGYGYTF
TGTGCCAGCAGCTTGGATAGCAGGGTCGGCTATGGCTACACCTTC
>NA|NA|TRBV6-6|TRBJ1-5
CASSFAGADQPQHF
TGTGCCAGCAGTTTCGCAGGGGCCGATCAGCCCCAGCATTTT
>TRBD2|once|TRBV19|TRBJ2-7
CASSPFSGSSYEQYF
TGTGCCAGTAGTCCTTTTAGCGGGAGCTCCTACGAGCAGTACTTC
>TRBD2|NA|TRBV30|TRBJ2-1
CAWSPLRLAGGKQFF
TGTGCCTGGAGTCCCCTCCGTCTAGCGGGAGGGAAGCAGTTCTTC
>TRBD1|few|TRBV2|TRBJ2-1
CASSRRTGPHEQFF
TGTGCCAGCAGTCGCCGGACAGGGCCACATGAGCAGTTCTTC
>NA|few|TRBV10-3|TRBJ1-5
CAISESGARNQPQHF
TGTGCCATCAGTGAGTCGGGGGCGCGCAATCAGCCCCAGCATTTT
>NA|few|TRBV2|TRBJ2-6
CASSDAPGGSGANVLTF
TGTGCCAGCAGTGACGCCCCCGGGGGATCTGGGGCCAACGTCCTGACTTTC
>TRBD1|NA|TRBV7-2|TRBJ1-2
CASSLAETGTGVRTF
TGTGCCAGCAGCTTAGCAGAAACCGGGACAGGGGTCCGCACCTTC
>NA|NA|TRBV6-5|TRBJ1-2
CASAQGVGRGYTF
TGTGCCAGCGCACAGGGAGTTGGTCGCGGCTACACCTTC
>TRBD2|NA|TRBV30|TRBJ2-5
CAWSLVAGGQTQYF
TGTGCCTGGAGTTTGGTAGCGGGGGGTCAGACCCAGTACTTC
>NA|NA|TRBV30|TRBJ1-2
CAWSLDRSTFYGYTF
TGTGCCTGGAGTCTAGACAGGTCAACCTTCTATGGCTACACCTTC
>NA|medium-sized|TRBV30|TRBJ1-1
CAWSVPGGSAEAFF
TGTGCCTGGAGTGTACCGGGGGGAAGCGCTGAAGCTTTCTTT
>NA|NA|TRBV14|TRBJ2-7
CASSQDPRQVDEQYF
TGTGCCAGCAGCCAAGATCCACGACAGGTCGACGAGCAGTACTTC
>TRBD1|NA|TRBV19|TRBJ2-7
CASSTKTGFTFYEQYF
TGTGCCAGTAGTACCAAGACAGGGTTCACTTTCTACGAGCAGTACTTC
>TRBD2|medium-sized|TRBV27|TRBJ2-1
CASSSLTSGRRYNEQFF
TGTGCCAGCAGTTCCCTTACTAGCGGGAGAAGGTACAATGAGCAGTTCTTC
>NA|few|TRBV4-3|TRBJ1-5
CASSQDLGQPQHF
TGCGCCAGCAGCCAAGATCTGGGCCAGCCCCAGCATTTT
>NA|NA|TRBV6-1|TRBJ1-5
CASSESGTVKSQPQHF
TGTGCCAGCAGTGAATCTGGTACAGTTAAGAGCCAGCCCCAGCATTTT
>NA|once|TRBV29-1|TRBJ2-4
CSVEDLQGRPKNIQYF
TGCAGCGTTGAAGATCTCCAGGGGCGCCCCAAAAACATTCAGTACTTC
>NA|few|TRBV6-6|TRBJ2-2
CASSYLGGRTGELFF
TGTGCCAGCAGTTACCTTGGGGGCAGGACCGGGGAGCTGTTTTTT
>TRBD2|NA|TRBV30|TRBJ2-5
CAWSGGGVAGVRETQYF
TGTGCCTGGAGCGGGGGAGGTGTTGCGGGAGTTAGGGAGACCCAGTACTTC
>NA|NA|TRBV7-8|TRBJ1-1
CASSLSSGLNTEAFF
TGTGCCAGCAGCTTATCGTCAGGTCTGAACACTGAAGCTTTCTTT
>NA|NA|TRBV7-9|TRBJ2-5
CASSGRGAETQYF
TGTGCCAGCAGCGGACGGGGGGCGGAGACCCAGTACTTC
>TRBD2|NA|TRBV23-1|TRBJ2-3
CAGSQSPLAGGTDTQYF
TGCGCCGGCAGTCAATCCCCTCTAGCGGGGGGCACAGATACGCAGTATTTT
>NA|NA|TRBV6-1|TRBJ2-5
CASSEAHLPRETQYF
TGTGCCAGCAGTGAAGCGCACCTACCCCGGGAGACCCAGTACTTC
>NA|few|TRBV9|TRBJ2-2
CASSVAGYTGELFF
TGTGCCAGCAGCGTCGCAGGATACACCGGGGAGCTGTTTTTT
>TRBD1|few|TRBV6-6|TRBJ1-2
CASRESGTEGGYTF
TGTGCCAGCAGAGAATCCGGGACAGAAGGCGGCTACACCTTC
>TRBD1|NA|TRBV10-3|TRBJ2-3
CAISEPPRTGITDTQYF
TGTGCCATCAGTGAGCCCCCCAGGACAGGTATAACAGATACGCAGTATTTT
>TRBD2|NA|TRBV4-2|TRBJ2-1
CASSQGRLAAGNEQFF
TGTGCCAGCAGCCAAGGTCGGCTAGCGGCCGGCAATGAGCAGTTCTTC
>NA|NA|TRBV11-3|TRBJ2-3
CASSTKGGSQYF
TGTGCCAGCAGCACAAAAGGAGGTTCGCAGTATTTT
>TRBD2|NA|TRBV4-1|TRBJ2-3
CASSRGTSGSTDTQYF
TGCGCCAGCAGCCGAGGGACTAGCGGGAGCACAGACACGCAGTATTTT
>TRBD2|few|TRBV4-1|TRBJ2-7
CASSQSSTSLPYEQYF
TGCGCCAGCAGCCAAAGCTCGACTAGCCTCCCCTACGAGCAGTACTTC
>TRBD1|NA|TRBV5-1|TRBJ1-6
CASTEQGATDSPLHF
TGCGCCAGCACAGAACAGGGGGCGACGGATTCACCCCTCCACTTT
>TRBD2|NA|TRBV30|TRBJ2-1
CAWSLGRTSGSYNEQFF
TGTGCCTGGAGTCTAGGGAGGACTAGCGGGTCGTACAATGAGCAGTTCTTC
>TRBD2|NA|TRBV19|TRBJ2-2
CASSIAGGPGELFF
TGTGCCAGTAGTATAGCGGGAGGGCCCGGGGAGCTGTTTTTT
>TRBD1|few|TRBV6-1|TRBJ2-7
CASSEAGTGLYEQYF
TGTGCCAGCAGTGAAGCCGGGACAGGGCTCTACGAGCAGTACTTC
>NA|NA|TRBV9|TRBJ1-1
CASSVRAMNTEAFF
TGTGCCAGCAGCGTGAGGGCCATGAACACTGAAGCTTTCTTT
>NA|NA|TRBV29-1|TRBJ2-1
CSVTRGWGEQFF
TGCAGCGTGACGCGGGGTTGGGGTGAGCAGTTCTTC
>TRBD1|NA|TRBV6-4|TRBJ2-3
CASSETGGRDTQYF
TGTGCCAGCAGCGAGACAGGGGGGAGGGATACGCAGTATTTT
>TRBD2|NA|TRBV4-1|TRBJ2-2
CASSQEFWASGLSGELFF
TGCGCCAGCAGCCAAGAATTTTGGGCTAGCGGGCTCTCCGGGGAGCTGTTTTTT
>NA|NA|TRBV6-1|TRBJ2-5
CASSLGRWETQYF
TGTGCCAGCAGTCTGGGGAGATGGGAGACCCAGTACTTC
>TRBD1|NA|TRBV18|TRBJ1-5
CASSPTDRGYSNQPQHF
TGTGCCAGCTCACCGACGGACAGGGGATATAGCAATCAGCCCCAGCATTTT
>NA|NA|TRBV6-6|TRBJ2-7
CASSYPPLASSYEQYF
TGTGCCAGCAGTTACCCCCCGCTAGCTTCTTCCTACGAGCAGTACTTC